This TCR beta chain was identified in a study of cytomegalovirus exposure and HLA in healthy donors. General observations from the study: Judged likely to be a sequencing artifact was a cluster of highly shared sequence variants.

This CDR3 has 15 residues. Germline CDR1 reads LNHDA; CDR2 reads SQIVND (reference sequence). Trimming pared 1 base from V and 5 bases from J, leaving 12 bases between. With 60 Vbeta and 13 Jbeta primers, the PCR was carried out. Some clones are missing from TCRdb's copy, which holds only in-frame ones; the method was immunoSEQ multiplex PCR. The sample consists of about 160,000 clones, about 72% of them appearing once. Notes on this clone: The antigen is unknown.

This sequence originates from a man aged 30-40 years in good health and CMV-seropositive. The rearrangement links TRBV19 to TRBJ1-5; D perhaps matches TRBD1 (6 bases). The sample comprised PBMCs. The CDR3 region is CASSIVGQGHQPQHF. CDR3 DNA: TGTGCCAGTAGTATAGTGGGTCAGGGGCATCAGCCCCAGCATTTT.